This T cell receptor (beta chain) came from a study of CD8+CD57+ T cells in acquired aplastic anemia. The study, taken as a whole, reports: CD8+ Simpson's diversity did not differ significantly between patients and controls.

Profiles of TCR beta VDJ and CDR3 were generated from a genomic DNA template. TCRdb redid the calling of the reads with MiXCR, one entry per CDR3 protein. The sample has some 220,000 distinct CDR3 sequences; roughly 35% are singletons. Germline V gene data show CDR1 as SGDLS and CDR2 as YYNGEE. V lost 1 base and J lost 8; bases outside the gene matches: 11. This CDR3 spans 15 amino acids. This clonotype was detected ten times or more. No antigen is known for it. Sequenced material: sorted CD4+, CD8+, or CD8+CD57+ T cells (not recorded which) from PBMCs. The chain links TRBV9 to TRBJ1-2; TRBD1 aligns across 7 bases. The receptor's source is a human donor in good health, serving as a control. The CDR3 bases are TGTGCCAGCAGCGTAAGGACAGGAGGCTTAGGGGGCTACACCTTC. It yields the protein CASSVRTGGLGGYTF.